This T cell receptor beta chain was recovered during a study of blood T cell repertoires in COVID-19. Background on the study: PBMCs, B-cell-depleted T cells, or T cells were the source of the cDNA or gDNA that made up the material.

This clone appeared a few times. Per the original data handling: Amplification of reference gene primers was used by the study to estimate nucleated cell counts. The method was immunoSEQ multiplex PCR; TCRdb's version includes in-frame clones alone and lacks a portion of them. V and J calls and clone size are those listed in that table; D and trimming were worked out from the DNA. The top ten clones hold about a tenth of a sample with roughly 80,000 clones, around 77% of them seen once. The CDR3 covers 13 residues. J was trimmed by 2 bases and V by 6 bases; bases with no gene match: 4. Germline values: CDR1 MNHNY, CDR2 SVGAGI (reference sequence).

The TCR originated in a human donor in a cohort sampled during active COVID-19. V usage is TRBV6-6 and J usage is TRBJ2-7, with 7 bases matching TRBD1. The sequenced sample was peripheral blood. CDR3 sequence: CASRTGATYEQYF. Here the CDR3 DNA reads TGTGCCAGCAGAACAGGGGCCACCTACGAGCAGTACTTC.